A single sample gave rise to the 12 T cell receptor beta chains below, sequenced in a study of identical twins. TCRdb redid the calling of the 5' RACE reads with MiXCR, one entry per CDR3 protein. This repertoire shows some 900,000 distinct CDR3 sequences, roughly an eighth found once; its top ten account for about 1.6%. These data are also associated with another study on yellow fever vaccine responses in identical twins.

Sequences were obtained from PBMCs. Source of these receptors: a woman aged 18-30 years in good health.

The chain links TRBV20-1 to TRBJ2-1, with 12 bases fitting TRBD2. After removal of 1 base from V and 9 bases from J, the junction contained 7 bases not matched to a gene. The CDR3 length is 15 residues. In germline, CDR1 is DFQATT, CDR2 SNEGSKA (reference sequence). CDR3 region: CSARGSASGRGEQFF. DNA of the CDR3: TGCAGTGCTAGAGGATCGGCTAGCGGGAGGGGTGAGCAGTTCTTC.

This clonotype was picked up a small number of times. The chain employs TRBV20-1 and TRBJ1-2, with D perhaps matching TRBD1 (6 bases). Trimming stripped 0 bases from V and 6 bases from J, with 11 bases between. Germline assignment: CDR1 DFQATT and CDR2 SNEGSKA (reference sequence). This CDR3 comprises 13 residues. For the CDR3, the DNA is TGCAGTGCTAGAGATCCCAGGGGAGATGGCTACACCTTC. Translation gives CSARDPRGDGYTF.

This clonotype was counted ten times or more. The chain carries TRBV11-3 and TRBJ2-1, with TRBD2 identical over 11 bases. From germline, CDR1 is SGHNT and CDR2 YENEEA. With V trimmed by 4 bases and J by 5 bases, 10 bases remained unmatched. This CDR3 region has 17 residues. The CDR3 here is CASSSVGGGLADNEQFF. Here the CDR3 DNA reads TGTGCCAGCAGCTCGGTCGGGGGGGGACTAGCGGACAATGAGCAGTTCTTC.

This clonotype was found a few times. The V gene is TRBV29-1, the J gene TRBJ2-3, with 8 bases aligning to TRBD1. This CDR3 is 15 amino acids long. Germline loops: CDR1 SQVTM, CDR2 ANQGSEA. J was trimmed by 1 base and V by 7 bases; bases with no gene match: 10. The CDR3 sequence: CSALDRAKGTDTQYF. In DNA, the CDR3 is TGCAGCGCTCTGGACAGGGCGAAGGGCACAGATACGCAGTATTTT.

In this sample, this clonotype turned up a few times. The DNA of the CDR3 is TGTGCCAGCAGTGAGCAGAGCTCCTACGAGCAGTACTTC. Encoded protein: CASSEQSSYEQYF. The rearrangement links TRBV2 to TRBJ2-7; D ambiguous. The CDR3 has 13 amino acids. Germline-derived CDR1 and CDR2 are SNHLY and FYNNEI. Deletions cut 3 bases from V and 0 bases from J, with 6 bases between.

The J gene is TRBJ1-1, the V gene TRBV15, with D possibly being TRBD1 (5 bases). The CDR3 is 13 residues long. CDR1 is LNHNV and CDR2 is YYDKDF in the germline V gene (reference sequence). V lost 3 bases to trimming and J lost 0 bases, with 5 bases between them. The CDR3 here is CATSRTVNTEAFF. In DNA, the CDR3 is TGTGCCACCAGCAGGACAGTGAACACTGAAGCTTTCTTT.

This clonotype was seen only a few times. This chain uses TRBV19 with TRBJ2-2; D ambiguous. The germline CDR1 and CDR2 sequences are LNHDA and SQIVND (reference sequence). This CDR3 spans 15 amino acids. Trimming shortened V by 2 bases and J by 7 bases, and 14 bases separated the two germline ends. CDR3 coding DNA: TGTGCCAGTAGTATAACATCAAGGGTTTACGGGGAGCTGTTTTTT. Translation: CASSITSRVYGELFF.

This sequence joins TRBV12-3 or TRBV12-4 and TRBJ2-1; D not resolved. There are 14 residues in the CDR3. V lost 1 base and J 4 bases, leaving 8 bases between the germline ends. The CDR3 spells CASSLGFGYNEQFF. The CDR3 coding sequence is TGTGCCAGCAGTTTAGGGTTTGGGTACAATGAGCAGTTCTTC.

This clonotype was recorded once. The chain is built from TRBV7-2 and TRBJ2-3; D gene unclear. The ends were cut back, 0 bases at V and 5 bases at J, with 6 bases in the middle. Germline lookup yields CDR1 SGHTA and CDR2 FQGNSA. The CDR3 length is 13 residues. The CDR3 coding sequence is TGTGCCAGCAGCTTAGCGCGGAGAGATACGCAGTATTTT. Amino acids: CASSLARRDTQYF.

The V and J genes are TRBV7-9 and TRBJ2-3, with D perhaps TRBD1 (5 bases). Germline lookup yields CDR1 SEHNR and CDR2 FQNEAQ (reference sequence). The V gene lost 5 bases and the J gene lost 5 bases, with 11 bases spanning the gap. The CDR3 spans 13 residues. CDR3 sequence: CASSHDQGDTQYF. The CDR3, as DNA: TGTGCCAGCAGCCACGACCAGGGAGATACGCAGTATTTT.

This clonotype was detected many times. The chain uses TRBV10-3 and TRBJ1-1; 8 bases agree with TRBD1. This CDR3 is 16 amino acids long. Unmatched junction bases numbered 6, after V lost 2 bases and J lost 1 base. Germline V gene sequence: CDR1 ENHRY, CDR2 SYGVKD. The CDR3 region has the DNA TGTGCCATCAGTGAGGGTAAAGGGACAGGGAACACTGAAGCTTTCTTT. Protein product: CAISEGKGTGNTEAFF.

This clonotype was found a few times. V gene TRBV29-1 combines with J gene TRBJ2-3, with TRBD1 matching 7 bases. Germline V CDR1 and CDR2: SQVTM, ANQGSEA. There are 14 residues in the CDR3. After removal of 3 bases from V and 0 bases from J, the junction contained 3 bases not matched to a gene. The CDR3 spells CSVDRGYSTDTQYF. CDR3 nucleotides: TGCAGCGTTGACAGGGGGTATAGCACAGATACGCAGTATTTT.